What follows is one TCR beta chain and its context. The antigen is not known. This specimen comes from a study of STAT3 mutations in large granular lymphocyte leukemia. Each sample's TCRbeta library yielded on average around 40,000 productive templates. The repertoire was sequenced with immunoSEQ multiplex PCR; TCRdb's copy has only in-frame clones and lacks some. Among 30,000 to 35,000 clones listed, about 83% were seen once. The study, taken as a whole, reports: Clonal expansion was inferred from samples taken at other timepoints. At least one immunodominant TCR beta clonotype appeared in every T-cell large granular lymphocyte leukemia patient. TCR clonotype switching after therapy occurred in about 35% of the 18 patients.

This TCR came from a woman in her forties or fifties with T-cell large granular lymphocyte leukemia. Some clones in this sample may be carry-over from other donors' samples. Input material: peripheral blood mononuclear cells.

The chain's CDR3 is CASSPDSSNQPQHF. DNA for the CDR3: TGTGCCAGCTCACCAGACAGTAGCAATCAGCCCCAGCATTTT. This chain joins TRBV18 and TRBJ1-5; D is possibly TRBD1 (5 bases). V dropped 2 bases and J dropped 0 bases, with 5 bases sitting between them. The CDR3 contains 14 residues. The V gene's germline CDR1 is KGHSH and CDR2 LQKENI.